The 23 T cell receptor beta chains below all came from one sample that was sequenced in a study of blood T cell repertoires in COVID-19. The method was immunoSEQ multiplex PCR; TCRdb's version includes in-frame clones alone and lacks a portion of them. This sample has around 220,000 clones; about 80% occur once, and the top ten carry 4.9%. The sample was peripheral blood. These receptors all stem from a woman aged 80 or over with active or convalescent COVID-19.

The chain employs TRBV28 and TRBJ1-1, with D possibly being TRBD1 (5 bases). CDR3 length: 13 amino acids. Deletions cut 8 bases from V and 0 bases from J, with 10 bases between. Looked up from germline, CDR1 is MDHEN and CDR2 is SYDVKM. In nucleotides, the CDR3 is TGTGCCAGCTCGTGGACACTGAACACTGAAGCTTTCTTT. It yields the protein CASSWTLNTEAFF.

The chain is built from TRBV3-1 (or the pseudogene TRBV3-2) and TRBJ2-7; maybe TRBD2 (5 bases). The CDR3 contains 15 residues. Deletions cut 1 base from V and 3 bases from J, with 13 bases between. Per germline, CDR1 LGHDT and CDR2 YNNKEL (reference sequence). CDR3 coding DNA: TGTGCCAGCAGCCAAGGACCCCCGGGAATCTACGAGCAGTACTTC. Translation gives CASSQGPPGIYEQYF.

The V call is TRBV4-2, the J call TRBJ1-5; D gene unclear. This CDR3 has 16 amino acids. Trimming pared 0 bases from V and 0 bases from J, leaving 9 bases between. Germline V gene lookup returns CDR1 LGHNA and CDR2 YNFKEQ. The CDR3 region has the DNA TGTGCCAGCAGCCAAGATTTCTCGGTTAGCAATCAGCCCCAGCATTTT. Translated, it gives CASSQDFSVSNQPQHF.

This rearrangement joins TRBV5-1 to TRBJ2-1; no clear D gene. Trimming took 0 bases from V and 7 from J, leaving 11 bases between them. The CDR3 contains 14 residues. Germline V gene data show CDR1 as SGHRS and CDR2 as YFSETQ. CDR3 sequence (DNA): TGCGCCAGCAGCTTGGGCGGATCAGAAAATGAGCAGTTCTTC. Residues: CASSLGGSENEQFF.

The chain recombines TRBV6-1 with TRBJ2-3, with D possibly matching TRBD2 (7 bases). The CDR3 is made up of 19 amino acids. Germline lookup yields CDR1 MNHNS and CDR2 SASEGT. V was cut by 4 bases and J by 1 base, with 24 bases left in between. The CDR3, as DNA: TGTGCCAGCAGTGTGCGAGGGGGTTATAGTAGCGGGCGCACAGATACGCAGTATTTT. It yields the protein CASSVRGGYSSGRTDTQYF.

V usage is TRBV3-1 (or the pseudogene TRBV3-2) and J usage is TRBJ1-1, with a weak D call TRBD1 (5 bases). Trimming shortened V by 2 bases and J by 6 bases, and 13 bases separated the two germline ends. Germline V gene sequence: CDR1 LGHDT, CDR2 YNNKEL (reference sequence). This CDR3 has 14 amino acids. The CDR3 DNA sequence: TGTGCCAGCAGCCAAAGCAATCAGGGCGCTGAAGCTTTCTTT. It is translated as CASSQSNQGAEAFF.

This clone was counted a single time. The rearrangement joins TRBV28 to TRBJ1-1; 12 bases match TRBD1. Per germline, CDR1 MDHEN and CDR2 SYDVKM. The CDR3 contains 15 residues. J gave up 5 bases and V 10 bases, and 11 bases lay outside the gene matches. The CDR3 DNA is TGTGCCACCGAGGGACAGGGGGCTCAGGATACTGAAGCTTTCTTT. Translating it yields CATEGQGAQDTEAFF.

To note about this clone: Distinct nucleotide sequences in the sample also encode this CDR3. The rearrangement links TRBV5-1 to TRBJ2-5; 16 bases align to TRBD2. Germline V lookup: CDR1 SGHRS, CDR2 YFSETQ. The CDR3 runs 16 residues. The V and J ends lost 3 bases and 4 bases, in that order; junction bases with no gene match: 3. CDR3 coding DNA: TGCGCCAGCAGCTCGGGACTAGCGGGGGGGCCAGAGACCCAGTACTTC. Its translation is CASSSGLAGGPETQYF.

The J gene is TRBJ2-5, the V gene TRBV5-1; the D is unclear. Trimming cost V 0 bases and J 4 bases, with 7 bases left between them. Germline V gives CDR1 SGHRS, CDR2 YFSETQ. This CDR3 comprises 13 residues. In DNA form, the CDR3 reads TGCGCCAGCAGCTTGGCGAGCCCAGAGACCCAGTACTTC. This translates into CASSLASPETQYF.

This chain uses TRBV30 with TRBJ2-7, with 7 bases identical to TRBD2. Germline V lookup: CDR1 GTSNPN, CDR2 SVGIG (reference sequence). The CDR3 has 15 residues. Trimming at V came to 7 bases and at J to 6 bases, leaving 18 bases not matched to a gene. The CDR3 is CASKLGLSPGGEQYF. The CDR3 nucleotides are TGTGCCTCCAAGTTGGGCCTGAGTCCGGGGGGCGAGCAGTACTTC.

This clone has just one count. This chain connects TRBV9 to TRBJ1-1; tentative D call: TRBD1 (5 bases). Germline V lookup: CDR1 SGDLS, CDR2 YYNGEE. CDR3 length equals 16 residues. V lost 1 base and J 5 bases, leaving 18 bases between the germline ends. CDR3 nucleotide sequence: TGTGCCAGCAGCGTATTTAAGGGCCAGGCAGGGACTGAAGCTTTCTTT. The encoded protein is CASSVFKGQAGTEAFF.

The genes are TRBV7-2 and TRBJ2-2; 9 nucleotides agree with TRBD2. V lost 4 bases to trimming and J lost 1 base; unmatched junction nucleotides: 4. The CDR3 sequence is 16 residues long. CDR1 and CDR2 from the germline V gene are SGHTA and FQGNSA. The CDR3 region is CASSSLAGWNTGELFF. DNA of the CDR3: TGTGCCAGCAGCTCTCTAGCGGGATGGAACACCGGGGAGCTGTTTTTT.

The chain uses TRBV19 and TRBJ1-2, with D tentatively TRBD1 (6 bases). Deletions cut 3 bases from V and 4 bases from J, with 6 bases between. The CDR3 runs to 12 residues. Germline CDR1 is LNHDA and CDR2 is SQIVND (reference sequence). In nucleotides, the CDR3 is TGTGCCAGTAGTATGACAGGCTATGGCTACACCTTC. Translating gives CASSMTGYGYTF.

This rearrangement joins TRBV2 to TRBJ2-3; 9 bases agree with TRBD2. The CDR3 has 15 amino acids. V was clipped by 3 bases and J by 4 bases; unmatched bases: 5. Germline CDR1 reads SNHLY; CDR2 reads FYNNEI. The CDR3 here is CASSDRSGSADTQYF. CDR3 DNA: TGTGCCAGCAGTGACCGTAGCGGGAGTGCAGATACGCAGTATTTT.

J is TRBJ1-2 and V is TRBV18, with 7 bases that match TRBD1. Germline loops: CDR1 KGHSH, CDR2 LQKENI. The CDR3 runs to 15 residues. V gave up 0 bases and J gave up 3 bases; unmatched junction bases: 4. This CDR3 is CASSPPGGWDYGYTF. CDR3 DNA: TGTGCCAGCTCACCACCAGGGGGCTGGGACTATGGCTACACCTTC.

V is TRBV10-3 and J is TRBJ2-5, with a tentative D call TRBD2 (6 bases). This CDR3 region has 15 residues. From germline, CDR1 is ENHRY and CDR2 SYGVKD. V was clipped by 4 bases and J by 1 base, with 13 bases between them. As DNA, the CDR3 is TGTGCCATCAGTGCTCCTAGCGCTTCCCAAGAGACCCAGTACTTC. It is translated as CAISAPSASQETQYF.

This clone was counted only a few times. The V gene is TRBV14, the J gene TRBJ1-4, with TRBD1 matching 9 bases. This CDR3 has 16 amino acids. The germline V gene has CDR1 SGHDN and CDR2 FVKESK. Unmatched junction bases numbered 8, after V lost 4 bases and J lost 5 bases. This CDR3 is CASSRLTGTGNEKLFF. The CDR3 DNA reads TGTGCCAGCAGCCGCCTTACCGGGACAGGGAATGAAAAACTGTTTTTT.

This chain uses TRBV4-1 with TRBJ1-4; 10 bases agree with TRBD1. The V gene end was trimmed by 5 bases and the J gene end by 7 bases; junction bases not matched to a gene: 4. This CDR3 spans 14 amino acids. Per germline, CDR1 MGHRA and CDR2 YSYEKL. The CDR3 spells CASSAGTGVEKLFF. Written as DNA, the CDR3 is TGCGCCAGCAGCGCCGGGACAGGGGTTGAAAAACTGTTTTTT.

The V call is TRBV18, the J call TRBJ1-1; D ambiguous. This CDR3 is built from 11 residues. Germline V gives CDR1 KGHSH, CDR2 LQKENI. V gave up 7 bases and J gave up 4 bases, with 7 bases separating them. This CDR3 is CASYSGTEAFF. In DNA, the CDR3 is TGTGCCAGCTACTCGGGCACTGAAGCTTTCTTT.

This chain connects TRBV10-1 to TRBJ2-1; a possible D gene is TRBD2 (6 bases). The CDR3 length is 11 residues. V lost 4 bases and J lost 14, with 12 bases in between. The V gene's germline CDR1 is WNHNN and CDR2 SYGVQD (reference sequence). CDR3 protein: CASSGGDEEFF. The CDR3 coding sequence is TGCGCCAGCAGTGGGGGGGACGAGGAGTTCTTC.

The V call is TRBV21-1, the J call TRBJ2-3; the D call of TRBD1 is as the table states it, not checked on the DNA. TRBV21-1 has pseudogene status. This CDR3 region has 22 residues. CDR3 coding DNA: TGTGCCAGCAGCAAAAAGACGGGGACAGGGGGTCACCTTTGTACTAGCACAGATACGCAGTATTTT. It encodes CASSKKTGTGGHLCTSTDTQYF.

In this sample, this clone turned up once. V is TRBV5-1 and J is TRBJ1-3; D gene uncertain. CDR1 is SGHRS, CDR2 YFSETQ, per germline. With 4 bases removed from V and 3 bases from J, the gap between germline ends came to 5 bases. CDR3 length: 12 amino acids. CDR3 DNA sequence: TGCGCCAGCAGCCCCAGTGGAAACACCATATATTTT. This gives the protein CASSPSGNTIYF.

This clone was seen only a few times. The chain couples TRBV28 to TRBJ1-2; D is possibly TRBD1 (5 bases). The CDR3 length is 13 residues. CDR1 is MDHEN and CDR2 is SYDVKM in the germline V gene. Trimming removed 6 bases at V and 4 bases at J, with 12 bases between. The CDR3 protein is CASRKDMVYGYTF. Here the CDR3 DNA reads TGTGCCAGCAGAAAGGACATGGTCTATGGCTACACCTTC.